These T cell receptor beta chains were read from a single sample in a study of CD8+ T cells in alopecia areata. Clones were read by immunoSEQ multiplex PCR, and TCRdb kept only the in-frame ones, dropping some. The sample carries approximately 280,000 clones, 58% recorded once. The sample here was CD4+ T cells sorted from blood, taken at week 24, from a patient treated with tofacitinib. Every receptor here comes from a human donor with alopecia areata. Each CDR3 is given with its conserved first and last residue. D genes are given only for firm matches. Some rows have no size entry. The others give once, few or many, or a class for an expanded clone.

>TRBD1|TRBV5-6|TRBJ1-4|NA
CASSLGQGRNEKLFF
TGTGCCAGCAGCTTGGGACAGGGGCGGAATGAAAAACTGTTTTTT
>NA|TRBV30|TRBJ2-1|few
CAWNPRQRFYNEQFF
TGTGCCTGGAACCCAAGGCAGAGATTTTACAATGAGCAGTTCTTC
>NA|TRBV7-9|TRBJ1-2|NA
CASSSIGAGDGYTF
TGTGCCAGCAGCTCCATCGGGGCCGGCGATGGCTACACCTTC
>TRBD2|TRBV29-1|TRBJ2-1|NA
CSVEFRGGEQFF
TGCAGCGTTGAATTCCGGGGAGGGGAGCAGTTCTTC
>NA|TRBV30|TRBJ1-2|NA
CAWSVAGNYGYTF
TGTGCCTGGAGTGTCGCGGGTAACTATGGCTACACCTTC
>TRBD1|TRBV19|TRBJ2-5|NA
CASSIGQDVETQYF
TGTGCCAGTAGTATCGGACAGGACGTGGAGACCCAGTACTTC
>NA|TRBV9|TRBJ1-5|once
CASSVKGPLVYSNQPQHF
TGTGCCAGCAGCGTTAAGGGACCGCTTGTATATAGCAATCAGCCCCAGCATTTT
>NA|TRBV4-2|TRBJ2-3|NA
CASSQDPRAGDTQYF
TGTGCCAGCAGCCAAGATCCCAGGGCCGGAGATACGCAGTATTTT
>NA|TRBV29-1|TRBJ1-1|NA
CSVVGRVRTTEAFF
TGCAGCGTTGTGGGCAGGGTGAGGACGACTGAAGCTTTCTTT
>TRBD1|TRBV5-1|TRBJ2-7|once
CASSMAGTGREVSYEQYF
TGCGCCAGCAGCATGGCCGGGACAGGGAGGGAAGTTTCGTACGAGCAGTACTTC
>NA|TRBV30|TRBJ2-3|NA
CAWSRATDTQYF
TGTGCCTGGAGCCGGGCTACAGATACGCAGTATTTT
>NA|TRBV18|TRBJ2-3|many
CASSPKMDTQYF
TGTGCCAGCTCACCAAAAATGGATACGCAGTATTTT
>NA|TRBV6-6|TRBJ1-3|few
CASRYSLLSGNTIYF
TGTGCCAGCAGATACAGCCTTCTCTCTGGAAACACCATATATTTT
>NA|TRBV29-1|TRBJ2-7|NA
CSAVAPRDRTYEQYF
TGCAGCGCTGTCGCCCCGCGAGACAGGACCTACGAGCAGTACTTC
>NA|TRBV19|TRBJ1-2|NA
CASSEQINYGYTF
TGTGCCAGTAGTGAACAGATTAACTATGGCTACACCTTC